The rows below give T cell receptor beta chains drawn from one sample of a study of shared clonotypes between healthy human individuals. Clones were sequenced by immunoSEQ multiplex PCR, and TCRdb holds only the in-frame ones, with some missing. The repertoire includes some 660,000 clones, around three quarters of them detected once, and 1.5% to 2% sits in the top ten. The sequenced material came from memory CD4+ T cells sorted from blood. The receptors come from a woman aged 25 to 45 in good health. The CDR3 runs from the conserved cysteine through the conserved F or W. A D gene is named only where the DNA matches it firmly. Clone size appears in some rows only: once, few, many, or a class for an expanded clone.

v_gene	j_gene	d_gene	len	abundance	CDR3aa	CDR3nt
TRBV4-1	TRBJ1-2	TRBD1	16	.	CASSQVSRDRANGYTF	TGCGCCAGCAGCCAAGTTTCTAGGGACAGAGCTAATGGCTACACCTTC
TRBV28	TRBJ1-2	.	13	few	CASRTTANYGYTF	TGTGCCAGCAGAACGACTGCTAACTATGGCTACACCTTC
TRBV9	TRBJ2-2	.	14	.	CASSALGGTGELFF	TGTGCCAGCAGCGCGCTAGGAGGCACCGGGGAGCTGTTTTTT
TRBV5-1	TRBJ2-3	.	17	few	CASSLAKVGRSTDTQYF	TGCGCCAGCAGCTTGGCCAAGGTGGGGAGGAGCACAGATACGCAGTATTTT
TRBV5-1	TRBJ2-5	.	14	.	CASSLGWTRETQYF	TGCGCCAGCAGCTTGGGATGGACCCGGGAGACCCAGTACTTC
TRBV27	TRBJ2-5	.	16	many	CASRQVPGRGKETQYF	TGTGCCAGCAGACAAGTCCCCGGTAGAGGGAAAGAGACCCAGTACTTC
TRBV19	TRBJ1-3	.	14	.	CASSEGSSGNTIYF	TGTGCCAGTAGTGAAGGCTCCTCTGGAAACACCATATATTTT
TRBV28	TRBJ1-2	.	14	.	CASSSGGADYGYTF	TGTGCCAGCAGTTCGGGAGGGGCGGACTATGGCTACACCTTC
TRBV7-2	TRBJ2-5	.	14	.	CASSAGTRQETQYF	TGTGCCAGCAGCGCCGGGACAAGACAAGAGACCCAGTACTTC
TRBV2	TRBJ1-1	.	16	few	CASSELAGVGNTEAFF	TGTGCCAGCAGTGAATTAGCGGGGGTCGGGAACACTGAAGCTTTCTTT
TRBV19	TRBJ1-5	.	14	.	CASSYTGPSPPQHF	TGTGCCAGTAGTTACACAGGACCCAGCCCGCCCCAGCATTTT
TRBV5-1	TRBJ2-1	TRBD1	15	.	CASSWDRPNYNEQFF	TGCGCCAGCAGCTGGGACAGACCGAACTACAATGAGCAGTTCTTC
TRBV15	TRBJ2-1	.	14	.	CATSRGQAAGKQFF	TGTGCCACCAGCAGAGGTCAAGCGGCCGGGAAGCAGTTCTTC
TRBV7-9	TRBJ2-7	.	15	.	CASSPGKGGLYEQYF	TGTGCCAGCAGCCCCGGGAAGGGGGGGCTATACGAGCAGTACTTC
TRBV27	TRBJ1-2	.	12	.	CASRAGTGGYTF	TGTGCCAGCAGGGCTGGGACCGGAGGCTACACCTTC
TRBV7-6	TRBJ2-5	.	14	.	CASSLGQDQETQYF	TGTGCCAGCAGCTTAGGACAGGACCAAGAGACCCAGTACTTC
TRBV27	TRBJ2-7	.	13	.	CASRPTLSYEQYF	TGTGCCAGCAGACCGACGCTCTCCTACGAGCAGTACTTC
TRBV28	TRBJ1-1	TRBD1	14	.	CASPPGQERSEAFF	TGTGCCAGCCCCCCAGGACAGGAAAGGTCTGAAGCTTTCTTT
TRBV7-9	TRBJ1-3	TRBD1	19	.	CASSLARGRPQSSGNTIYF	TGTGCCAGCAGCTTAGCTAGGGGGCGACCCCAGAGCTCTGGAAACACCATATATTTT
TRBV6-1	TRBJ2-2	.	14	.	CASSHQGITGELFF	TGTGCCAGCAGCCACCAGGGAATCACCGGGGAGCTGTTTTTT